These T cell receptor beta chains were read from a single sample in a study of shared clonotypes between healthy human individuals. Some clones are missing from TCRdb's copy, which holds only in-frame ones; the method was immunoSEQ multiplex PCR. The data show millions of clones, about 95% seen once. The sequencing sample was made of naive CD8+ T cells sorted from blood. These receptors were collected from a man younger than 35 in good health. CDR3s include the opening cysteine and the closing phenylalanine or tryptophan. Each record gives: V gene, clone size, CDR3 length, J gene, D gene, CDR3 DNA, CDR3 protein. The D gene is left open where the match is weak. Part of the rows lack a size; the others show once, few, many or a class for expanded clones.

>TRBV28|NA|12|TRBJ1-5|NA
TGTGCCAGCAGTTTAGCAATGCAGCCCCAGCATTTT
CASSLAMQPQHF
>TRBV11-2|NA|15|TRBJ2-7|TRBD2
TGTGCCAGCATTTCAGCGGGAAGACCTCTCTACGAGCAGTACTTC
CASISAGRPLYEQYF
>TRBV19|NA|13|TRBJ1-1|TRBD1
TGTGCCAGTAGTACTCGACAGGGGATGGAAGCTTTCTTT
CASSTRQGMEAFF
>TRBV7-2|NA|17|TRBJ2-3|NA
TGTGCCAGCAGCTTAGTTCCAGGCTTTCTACCGTCGGATACGCAGTATTTT
CASSLVPGFLPSDTQYF
>TRBV19|NA|15|TRBJ1-5|TRBD1
TGTGCCAGTAGTGAACAGGGGTATGGCAATCAGCCCCAGCATTTT
CASSEQGYGNQPQHF
>TRBV5-5|NA|13|TRBJ1-6|NA
TGTGCCAGCAGCTTGGAAACTGAGTCACCCCTCCACTTT
CASSLETESPLHF
>TRBV7-2|NA|15|TRBJ2-1|NA
TGTGCCAGCAGCCCGAACCGGGACGGGTACAATGAGCAGTTCTTC
CASSPNRDGYNEQFF
>TRBV19|NA|16|TRBJ2-2|NA
TGTGCCAGTAGTATAGTCATCGTCGCGAACACCGGGGAGCTGTTTTTT
CASSIVIVANTGELFF
>TRBV27|once|14|TRBJ2-7|NA
TGTGCCAGCAGTTTATCACTAGAACCCTACGAGCAGTACTTC
CASSLSLEPYEQYF
>TRBV5-6|once|14|TRBJ2-7|TRBD1
TGTGCCAGCGACCGTATCGCAGGGGGCCACGAGCAGTACTTC
CASDRIAGGHEQYF
>TRBV6-1|NA|10|TRBJ1-2|NA
TGTGCCAGCCGCGTAACGGGCTACACCTTC
CASRVTGYTF
>TRBV11-2|NA|12|TRBJ2-3|NA
TGTGCCAGCAGCCCTAGCACAGATACGCAGTATTTT
CASSPSTDTQYF
>TRBV4-1|NA|16|TRBJ2-7|NA
TGCGCCAGCAGCCAGGTACTAGCAGGGGTTTCCTACGAGCAGTACTTC
CASSQVLAGVSYEQYF
>TRBV7-9|NA|14|TRBJ1-2|NA
TGTGCCAGCAGTAATGAGACCGATAACTATGGCTACACCTTC
CASSNETDNYGYTF
>TRBV30|once|12|TRBJ2-3|NA
TGTGCCTGGAGTGTACAGTGGGATACGCAGTATTTT
CAWSVQWDTQYF
>TRBV4-1|NA|18|TRBJ2-7|TRBD2
TGCGCCAGCAGCCAAGAGTGGCCTAGCGGGTTTAGCTCCTACGAGCAGTACTTC
CASSQEWPSGFSSYEQYF
>TRBV2|NA|14|TRBJ2-7|TRBD2
TGTGCCAGCCCCGGGTTTAGCGGGTCCTACGAGCAGTACTTC
CASPGFSGSYEQYF
>TRBV27|few|15|TRBJ2-7|TRBD1
TGTGCCAGCAGTGAAGCAGGGGGCTTCGGCTACGAGCAGTACTTC
CASSEAGGFGYEQYF
>TRBV5-1|NA|17|TRBJ2-1|TRBD2
TGCGCCAGCAGCTCTGGACTAGCGGGCCATTCCTACAATGAGCAGTTCTTC
CASSSGLAGHSYNEQFF
>TRBV5-6|NA|14|TRBJ2-7|TRBD2
TGTGCCAGCAGCTTGGTTCGGGAGGGCTTTTTTGAGTACTTC
CASSLVREGFFEYF
>TRBV27|NA|13|TRBJ2-7|NA
TGTGCCAGCAGTTTAAGGACACACTACGAGCAGTACTTC
CASSLRTHYEQYF
>TRBV11-2|NA|15|TRBJ2-3|NA
TGTGCCAGCAGCTTAACAGGGTCTAGCACAGATACGCAGTATTTT
CASSLTGSSTDTQYF
>TRBV5-6|NA|14|TRBJ2-1|NA
TGTGCCAGCAGCTTGAATAGCGGACACAATGAGCAGTTCTTC
CASSLNSGHNEQFF
>TRBV28|NA|15|TRBJ1-1|TRBD1
TGTGCCAGCAGCTACGACAGGGGGGGGAACACTGAAGCTTTCTTT
CASSYDRGGNTEAFF